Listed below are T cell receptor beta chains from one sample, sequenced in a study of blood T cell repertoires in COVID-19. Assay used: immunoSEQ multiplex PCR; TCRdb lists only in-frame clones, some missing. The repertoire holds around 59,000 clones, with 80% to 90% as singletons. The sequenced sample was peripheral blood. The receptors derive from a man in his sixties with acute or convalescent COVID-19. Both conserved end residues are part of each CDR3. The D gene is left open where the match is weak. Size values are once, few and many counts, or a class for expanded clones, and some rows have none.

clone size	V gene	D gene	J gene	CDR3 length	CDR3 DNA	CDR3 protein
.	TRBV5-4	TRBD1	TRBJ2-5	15	TGTGCCAGCGCCCCAGGGGGAAGTAACCAAGAGACCCAGTACTTC	CASAPGGSNQETQYF
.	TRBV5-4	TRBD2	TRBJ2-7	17	TGTGCCAGCAGCTTCCCCTCACCGGGGAGGGCCTCTGGGGAGCAGTACTTC	CASSFPSPGRASGEQYF
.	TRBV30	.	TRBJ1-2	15	TGTGCCTGGAGTCTCCGTACAGGGTGGGACTATGGCTACACCTTC	CAWSLRTGWDYGYTF
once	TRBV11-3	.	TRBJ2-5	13	TGTGCCAGCAGCTTCGGACTCTCACAGACCCAGTACTTC	CASSFGLSQTQYF
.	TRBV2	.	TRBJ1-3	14	TGTGCCAGCAGTGTGGGGCAGATCGGAAACACCATATATTTT	CASSVGQIGNTIYF
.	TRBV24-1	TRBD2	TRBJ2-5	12	TGTGCCACCGGGGGACTAGCGGAGACCCAGTACTTC	CATGGLAETQYF
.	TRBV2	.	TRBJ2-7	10	TGTGCCAGCAGGGGCGTGGAGCAGTACTTC	CASRGVEQYF
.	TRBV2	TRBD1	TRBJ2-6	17	TGTGCCAGAGAGGTTGGACAGGGGCTTCCCGGGGCCAACGTCCTGACTTTC	CAREVGQGLPGANVLTF
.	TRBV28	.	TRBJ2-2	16	TGTGCCAGCAGCGGGCAGGGGCGGAATGACACCGGGGAGCTGTTTTTT	CASSGQGRNDTGELFF
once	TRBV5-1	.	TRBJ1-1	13	TGCGCCAGCAGCGCTCAGGGAGGGACTGAAGCTTTCTTT	CASSAQGGTEAFF
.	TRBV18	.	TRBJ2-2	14	TGTGCCAGCTCACCGGGACTCGTCACCGGGGAGCTGTTTTTT	CASSPGLVTGELFF
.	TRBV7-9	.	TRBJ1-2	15	TGTGCCAGCAGCTTAGCGAAAGAGGGGGGGTATGGCTACACCTTC	CASSLAKEGGYGYTF
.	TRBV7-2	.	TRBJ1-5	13	TGTGCCAGCAGCTTAGGCCGGTTTCAGCCCCAGCATTTT	CASSLGRFQPQHF
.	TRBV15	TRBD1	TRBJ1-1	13	TGTGCCACCAGCAGAGCCCAGGGGGCGGAAGCTTTCTTT	CATSRAQGAEAFF
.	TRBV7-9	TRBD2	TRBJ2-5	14	TGTGCCAGCAGCAAACTAGCGGGAGCAGAGACCCAGTACTTC	CASSKLAGAETQYF
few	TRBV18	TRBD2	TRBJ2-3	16	TGTGCCAGCTCAACGCTTCGAGCGGGGGTCACAGATACGCAGTATTTT	CASSTLRAGVTDTQYF
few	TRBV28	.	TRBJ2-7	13	TGTGCCAGCAGTGGCAGCGCAATCTACGAGCAGTACTTC	CASSGSAIYEQYF
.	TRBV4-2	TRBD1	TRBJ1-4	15	TGTGCCAGCAGCTCCCGGACAGGGACTAATGAAAAACTGTTTTTT	CASSSRTGTNEKLFF
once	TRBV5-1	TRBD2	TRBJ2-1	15	TGCGCCAGCAGCCTCCTCGGGGCGGGGGGTAATGAGCAGTTCTTC	CASSLLGAGGNEQFF
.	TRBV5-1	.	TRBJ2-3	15	TGCGCCAGCAGCTCGGACTCGGGGGGCACAGATACGCAGTATTTT	CASSSDSGGTDTQYF
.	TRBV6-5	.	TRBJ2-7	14	TGTGCCAGCAGCCCAAGGGGGGGAAGATACGAGCAGTACTTC	CASSPRGGRYEQYF
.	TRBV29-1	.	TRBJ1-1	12	TGCAGCGGCGCGAGAGGGAGCACTGAAGCTTTCTTT	CSGARGSTEAFF
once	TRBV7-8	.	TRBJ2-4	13	TGTGCCAGCAGCTCCCCCCGGGGAGACATTCAGTACTTC	CASSSPRGDIQYF
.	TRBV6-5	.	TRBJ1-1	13	TGTGCCAGCAGTTCAACAGTGAACACTGAAGCTTTCTTT	CASSSTVNTEAFF
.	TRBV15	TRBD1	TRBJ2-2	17	TGTGCCACCAGCGCCCACTCCGGGACAGTCGGCACCGGGGAGCTGTTTTTT	CATSAHSGTVGTGELFF
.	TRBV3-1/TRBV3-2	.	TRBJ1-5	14	TGTGCCAGCAGCCAAGATATTAGCAATCAGCCCCAGCATTTT	CASSQDISNQPQHF
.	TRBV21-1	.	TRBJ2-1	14	TGTGCCAGCAGCAAAGTGGGGGGATACAATGAGCAGTTCTTC	CASSKVGGYNEQFF
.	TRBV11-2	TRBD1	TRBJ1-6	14	TGTGCCAGCACCATGGGACAGGGTAATTCACCCCTCCACTTT	CASTMGQGNSPLHF
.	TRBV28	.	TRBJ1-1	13	TGTGCCAGCAGTTTAGAAGGGAGAGCGGAAGCTTTCTTT	CASSLEGRAEAFF
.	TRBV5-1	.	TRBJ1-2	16	TGCGCCAGCAGCTCCAACCAAGGGAGTCTTAACTATGGCTACACCTTC	CASSSNQGSLNYGYTF
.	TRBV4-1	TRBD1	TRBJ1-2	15	TGCGCCAGCAGCCAACTGGGGACAGGGCACTATGGCTACACCTTC	CASSQLGTGHYGYTF
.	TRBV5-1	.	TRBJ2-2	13	TGCGCCAGCAGCCGGGTCACCACCGGGGAGCTGTTTTTT	CASSRVTTGELFF
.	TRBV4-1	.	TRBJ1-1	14	TGCGCCAGCAGCCAAGGTTTAGAGAACACTGAAGCTTTCTTT	CASSQGLENTEAFF
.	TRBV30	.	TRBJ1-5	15	TGTGCCTGGAGGTCCGACATCTTATCTAATCAGCCCCAGCATTTT	CAWRSDILSNQPQHF
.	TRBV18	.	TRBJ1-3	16	TGTGCCAGCACCCCAAACTCGGGGATCTCTGGAAACACCATATATTTT	CASTPNSGISGNTIYF
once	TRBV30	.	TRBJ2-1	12	TGTGCCTGGAGCCGGGGGTACAATGAGCAGTTCTTC	CAWSRGYNEQFF
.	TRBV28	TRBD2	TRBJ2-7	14	TGTGCCACCCACGGTAGCGGGAGTCCCTACGAGCAGTACTTC	CATHGSGSPYEQYF